The entry below describes one T cell receptor (beta chain). The target antigen is unknown. The germline V and J ends were trimmed by 4 bases and 7 bases, with 6 bases remaining between them. CDR1 and CDR2 from the germline V gene are MDHEN and SYDVKM. This CDR3 region has 11 residues. Researchers report isolating at least 6.5 million PBMCs per sample. This record comes from a study of blood T cells in healthy people across ages. Then a second PCR, running roughly 6 to 11 cycles, was carried out with a sample-barcoded 5' primer and a J-beta primer mix. One entry per CDR3 protein results from TCRdb running MiXCR on the 5' RACE reads. The top ten clones hold roughly 20% of a sample with about 780,000 distinct CDR3 sequences, 46% of them seen once. Broader study findings: Diversity was estimated from one million T cells, and these estimates were considered underestimates. There was no known CMV status for donors, so expanded clonotype changes were possibly confounded. A conclusive naive versus antigen-experienced comparison was prevented by the unsorted PBMCs.

The V gene is TRBV28, the J gene TRBJ2-3; D remains ambiguous. This receptor was identified in a man aged 80 or over in good health. What was sequenced was blood. The CDR3: CASSSGHTQYF. As DNA, the CDR3 is TGTGCCAGCAGTTCCGGTCATACGCAGTATTTT.